Listed below are T cell receptor beta chains from one sample, sequenced in a study of cytomegalovirus exposure and HLA in healthy donors. Libraries were prepared by immunoSEQ multiplex PCR; TCRdb keeps only in-frame clonotypes and omits some of them. The table has about 110,000 clones, roughly four fifths seen once; the top ten hold approximately 3.7%. The sequencing sample was made of PBMCs. The receptors were sampled from a man in his fifties or sixties in good health and CMV-seronegative. Each CDR3 is given with its conserved first and last residue. D genes are given only for firm matches. Rows give clone size only sometimes, using once, few, many, or a class for an expanded clone.

clone size,J gene,CDR3 length,D gene,V gene,CDR3 protein,CDR3 DNA
.,TRBJ1-1,14,.,TRBV6-1,CASTLPVMNTEAFF,TGTGCCAGCACCCTGCCAGTTATGAACACTGAAGCTTTCTTT
.,TRBJ2-1,18,TRBD2,TRBV7-2,CASSLVVAAGGFTGEQFF,TGTGCCAGCAGCTTAGTGGTGGCGGCGGGGGGGTTCACCGGTGAGCAGTTCTTC
.,TRBJ1-4,13,TRBD1,TRBV29-1,CSVRDRLNEKLFF,TGCAGCGTTAGGGACAGGCTCAATGAAAAACTGTTTTTT
few,TRBJ1-2,12,TRBD1,TRBV5-1,CASSPGGSGYTF,TGCGCCAGCAGCCCAGGGGGGAGCGGCTACACCTTC
few,TRBJ1-6,16,.,TRBV21-1,CASSKGTDSANSPLHF,TGTGCCAGCAGCAAAGGGACGGACAGCGCAAATTCACCCCTCCACTTT
.,TRBJ1-2,15,TRBD1,TRBV7-2,CASSSGDRATCGYTF,TGTGCCAGCAGCTCGGGGGACAGGGCGACCTGTGGCTACACCTTC
once,TRBJ1-2,14,.,TRBV15,CATSRELTGTSYTF,TGTGCCACCAGCAGAGAGCTAACAGGGACAAGCTACACCTTC
.,TRBJ2-1,15,TRBD1,TRBV12-5,CASAPSGQGYNEQFF,TGTGCTAGTGCCCCCTCGGGACAGGGCTACAATGAGCAGTTCTTC
.,TRBJ2-5,14,.,TRBV5-4,CASSPTGGKETQYF,TGTGCCAGCAGCCCGACGGGGGGCAAGGAGACCCAGTACTTC
.,TRBJ2-5,15,.,TRBV4-3,CASSQVNSHQETQYF,TGCGCCAGCAGCCAAGTAAACAGCCACCAAGAGACCCAGTACTTC
.,TRBJ2-2,15,.,TRBV7-2,CASTPRVRDTGELFF,TGTGCCAGCACCCCCCGTGTGAGGGACACCGGGGAGCTGTTTTTT
.,TRBJ2-5,13,.,TRBV18,CASSPDIQETQYF,TGTGCCAGCTCACCGGACATTCAAGAGACCCAGTACTTC
.,TRBJ1-1,14,.,TRBV10-3,CAISEPGAGTEAFF,TGTGCCATCAGTGAGCCAGGGGCTGGCACTGAAGCTTTCTTT
.,TRBJ1-2,13,.,TRBV13,CASSLSQGWDYTF,TGTGCCAGCAGCTTATCACAGGGATGGGACTACACCTTC
.,TRBJ1-6,15,.,TRBV27,CASSLEGVGNSPLHF,TGTGCCAGCAGTCTAGAGGGGGTAGGTAATTCACCCCTCCACTTT
.,TRBJ2-3,11,.,TRBV6-1,CASNLADTQYF,TGTGCCAGTAACTTGGCAGATACGCAGTATTTT
few,TRBJ2-1,14,.,TRBV25-1,CASSLAGTYNEQFF,TGTGCCAGCAGTCTTGCGGGTACCTACAATGAGCAGTTCTTC
.,TRBJ2-1,18,TRBD1,TRBV18,CASSKGQGTVSSYNEQFF,TGTGCCAGCTCAAAGGGACAGGGGACGGTGAGCTCCTACAATGAGCAGTTCTTC
.,TRBJ1-1,13,TRBD1,TRBV7-3,CASSSTRTGEAFF,TGTGCCAGCAGCTCGACAAGGACAGGTGAAGCTTTCTTT
.,TRBJ1-1,14,.,TRBV9,CASSALSGNTEAFF,TGTGCCAGCAGCGCCCTTTCAGGGAACACTGAAGCTTTCTTT
few,TRBJ2-3,15,TRBD2,TRBV7-3,CASSLGLGLVDTQYF,TGTGCCAGCAGCTTAGGACTAGGGTTGGTAGATACGCAGTATTTT
.,TRBJ2-2,17,TRBD1,TRBV6-4,CASSRDRRSLNTGELFF,TGTGCCAGCAGTAGGGACAGGCGATCCTTGAACACCGGGGAGCTGTTTTTT